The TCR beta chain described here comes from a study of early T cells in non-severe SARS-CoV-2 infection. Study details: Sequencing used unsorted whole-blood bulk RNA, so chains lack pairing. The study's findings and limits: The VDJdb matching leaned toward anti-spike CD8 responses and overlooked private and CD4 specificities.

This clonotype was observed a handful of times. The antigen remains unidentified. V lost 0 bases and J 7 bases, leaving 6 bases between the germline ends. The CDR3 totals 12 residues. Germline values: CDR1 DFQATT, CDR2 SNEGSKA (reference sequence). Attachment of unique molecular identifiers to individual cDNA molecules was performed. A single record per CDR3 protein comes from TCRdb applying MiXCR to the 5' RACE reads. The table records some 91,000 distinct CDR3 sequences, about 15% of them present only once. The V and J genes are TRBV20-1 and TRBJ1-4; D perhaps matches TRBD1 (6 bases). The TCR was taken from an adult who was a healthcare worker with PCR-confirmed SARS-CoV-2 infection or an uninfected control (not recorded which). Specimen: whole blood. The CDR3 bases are TGCAGTGCTAGAGAAGGGGGTGAAAAACTGTTTTTT. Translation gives CSAREGGEKLFF.